This section outlines one TCR beta chain sequence together with its context. Antigen: not known. The CDR3 extends over 16 amino acids. Germline assignment: CDR1 SGDLS and CDR2 YYNGEE. V dropped 3 bases and J dropped 7; count of bases not matched to a gene: 8. Depth targeted 1 in 200,000 to 1 in 1 million T cells, averaging 10x coverage per clonotype. Sequenced by immunoSEQ multiplex PCR; TCRdb stores in-frame clones only, minus some. The table has some 350,000 clones, 60% to 80% seen once. The data are from a study of cytotoxic CD8 clonotypes in ibrutinib-treated CLL. The study's findings and limits: Clonality rose at ibrutinib response, held steady in sustained remission, and fell toward baseline at progression. Clonality was higher at baseline than in age-matched healthy donors and tracked circulating CD8+ T-cell counts. Public clonotypes proved infrequent, and on treatment they shrank or remained steady.

V and J are TRBV9 and TRBJ2-2, with 11 bases aligning to TRBD2. The TCR originated in a human donor with chronic lymphocytic leukemia. The sequences come from PBMCs, collected after 36 months of ibrutinib treatment. The DNA of the CDR3 is TGTGCCAGCAGCGACGTAGCGGGAGGGCGGGGCGGGGAGCTGTTTTTT. The encoded protein is CASSDVAGGRGGELFF.